This TCR beta chain appears in the sequencing data of a study of blood T cell repertoires in COVID-19. Study at large: COVID-19 samples from acute and convalescent phases originated in the United States, Italy and Spain. T cells, B-cell-depleted T cells, or PBMCs supplied cDNA or gDNA.

This clone was recorded only once. The cohort comprised adults aged roughly 18 to 100 years residing in approximately 22 US areas. Exposed participants came across a COVID-19 case within 2 weeks before study entry. The CDR3 totals 17 residues. V lost 3 bases, J lost 5 bases, and 9 bases stayed unmatched. The germline gives CDR1 WSHSY, CDR2 SAAADI. Using immunoSEQ multiplex PCR, the repertoire was profiled, and TCRdb retains in-frame clones only, with some absent. This sample yields 150,000 or so clones, of which about 85% are seen a single time; approximately 4.3% belongs to the top ten. The J gene is TRBJ2-7, the V gene TRBV10-2; 14 positions agree with TRBD2. This clonotype originated in a woman aged 40 to 49 who had been exposed to COVID-19. The sequencing input was PBMCs or T cells enriched from blood (not recorded which). As DNA, the CDR3 is TGCGCCAGCAGTGATCGAAGACTAGCGGGGGGGCTAGACGAGCAGTACTTC. Its translation is CASSDRRLAGGLDEQYF.